This TCR beta chain derives from a study of molecular identifiers for immune sequencing clone quantification. Trimming removed 2 bases at V and 2 bases at J, with 13 bases between. The CDR3 loop spans 16 amino acids. Germline loops: CDR1 SGHTA, CDR2 FQGNSA. TCRdb redid the calling of the PCR reads with MiXCR, one entry per CDR3 protein. The repertoire includes under 85,000 distinct CDR3 sequences, over 15% of them detected once, and 1.5% sits in the top ten. Sequencing libraries of naive CD8 cells derived from approximately 22,000 to 940,000 sorted cells with 10%, 30% or 50% RNA. Naive CD8 T cells, phenotype CD8+CD4-CCR7+CD45RA+, were sorted.

This clonotype was sampled from a human donor in good health. Some libraries in this study had Jurkat cell RNA spiked in. V usage is TRBV7-2 and J usage is TRBJ2-1; D is unclear. The specimen sequenced was naive CD8+ T cells from blood, with Jurkat cell RNA spiked in. Sample subset: FACS-sorted CD8+CD4-CCR7+CD45RA+ naive T cells. CDR3 loop: CASSLLTDGAYNEQFF. The CDR3 coding sequence is TGTGCCAGCAGCTTACTAACGGACGGAGCCTACAATGAGCAGTTCTTC.